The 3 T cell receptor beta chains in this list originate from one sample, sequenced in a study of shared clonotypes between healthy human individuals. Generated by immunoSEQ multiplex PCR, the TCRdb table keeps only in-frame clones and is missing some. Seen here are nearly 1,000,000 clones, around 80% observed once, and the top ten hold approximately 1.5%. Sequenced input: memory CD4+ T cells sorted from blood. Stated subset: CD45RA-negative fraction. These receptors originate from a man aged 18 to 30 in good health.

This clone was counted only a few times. The DNA of the CDR3 is TGTGCCAGCAGTGAAATGGGACCATATAATTCACCCCTCCACTTT. This sequence encodes CASSEMGPYNSPLHF. V usage is TRBV2 and J usage is TRBJ1-6; D possibly corresponds to TRBD1 (5 bases). CDR3 length equals 15 residues. V dropped 2 bases and J dropped 4 bases, with 9 bases sitting between them. Germline lookup yields CDR1 SNHLY and CDR2 FYNNEI.

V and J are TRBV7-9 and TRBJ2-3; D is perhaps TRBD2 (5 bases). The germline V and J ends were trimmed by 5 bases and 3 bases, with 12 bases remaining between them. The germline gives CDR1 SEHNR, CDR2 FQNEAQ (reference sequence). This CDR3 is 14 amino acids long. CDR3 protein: CASSKSGGTDTQYF. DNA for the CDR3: TGTGCCAGCAGCAAGTCGGGCGGGACAGATACGCAGTATTTT.

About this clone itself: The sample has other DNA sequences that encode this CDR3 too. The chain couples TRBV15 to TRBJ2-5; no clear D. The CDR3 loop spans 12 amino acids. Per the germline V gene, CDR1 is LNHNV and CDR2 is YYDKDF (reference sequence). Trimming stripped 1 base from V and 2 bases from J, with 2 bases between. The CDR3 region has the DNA TGTGCCACCAGCAGAGGGCAAGAGACCCAGTACTTC. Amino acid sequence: CATSRGQETQYF.